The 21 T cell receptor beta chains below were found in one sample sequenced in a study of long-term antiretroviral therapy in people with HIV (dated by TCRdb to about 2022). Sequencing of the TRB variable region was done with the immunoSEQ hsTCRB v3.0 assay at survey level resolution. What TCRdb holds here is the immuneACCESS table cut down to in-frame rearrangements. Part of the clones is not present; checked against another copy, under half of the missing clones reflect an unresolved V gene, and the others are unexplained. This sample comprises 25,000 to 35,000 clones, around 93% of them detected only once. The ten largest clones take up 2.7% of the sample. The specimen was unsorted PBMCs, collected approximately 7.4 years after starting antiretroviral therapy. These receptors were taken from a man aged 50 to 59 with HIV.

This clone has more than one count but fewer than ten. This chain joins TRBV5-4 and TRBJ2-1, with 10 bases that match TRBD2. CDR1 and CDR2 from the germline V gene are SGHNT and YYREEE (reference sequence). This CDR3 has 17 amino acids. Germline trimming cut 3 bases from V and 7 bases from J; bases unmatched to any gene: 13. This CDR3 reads CASSSSRTRAGGNEQFF. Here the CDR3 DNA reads TGTGCCAGCAGCTCCTCTAGAACGCGAGCGGGGGGGAATGAGCAGTTCTTC.

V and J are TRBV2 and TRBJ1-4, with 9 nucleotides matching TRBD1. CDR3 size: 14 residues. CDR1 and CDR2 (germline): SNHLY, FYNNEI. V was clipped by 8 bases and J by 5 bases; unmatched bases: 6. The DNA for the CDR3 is TGTGCCAGCCGACAGACAGGGGGGAATGAAAAACTGTTTTTT. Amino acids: CASRQTGGNEKLFF.

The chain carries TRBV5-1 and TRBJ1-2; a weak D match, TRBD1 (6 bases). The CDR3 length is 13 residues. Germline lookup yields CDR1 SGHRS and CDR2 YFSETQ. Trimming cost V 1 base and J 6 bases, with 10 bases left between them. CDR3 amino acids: CASSLQGPDGYTF. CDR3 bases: TGCGCCAGCAGCTTGCAGGGGCCGGATGGCTACACCTTC.

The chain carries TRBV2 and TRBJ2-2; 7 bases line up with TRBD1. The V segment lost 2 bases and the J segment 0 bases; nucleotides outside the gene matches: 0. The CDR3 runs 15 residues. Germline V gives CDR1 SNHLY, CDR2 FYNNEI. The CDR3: CASSETGANTGELFF. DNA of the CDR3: TGTGCCAGCAGTGAAACAGGGGCGAACACCGGGGAGCTGTTTTTT.

The CDR3 nucleotides are TGTGCCAGCAGCTTAGGGCCGCCAACCTACGAGCAGTACTTC. It encodes CASSLGPPTYEQYF. The V call is TRBV11-2, the J call TRBJ2-7; D uncertain. The CDR3 consists of 14 residues. V gave up 1 base and J gave up 2 bases, with 9 bases separating them. The V gene's germline CDR1 is SGHAT and CDR2 FQNNGV.

The CDR3 DNA follows: TGTGCCAGCAGCAAAGGGCATCGCGAGAACACTGAAGCTTTCTTT. Translation gives CASSKGHRENTEAFF. The chain joins TRBV21-1 to TRBJ1-1. TRBV21-1 represents a pseudogene. This CDR3 region has 15 residues.

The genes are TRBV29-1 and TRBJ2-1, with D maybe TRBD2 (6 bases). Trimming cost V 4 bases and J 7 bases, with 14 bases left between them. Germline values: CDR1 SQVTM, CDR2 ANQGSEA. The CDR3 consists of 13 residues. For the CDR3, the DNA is TGCAGCGTTGTAAGGGACTCCTGGAATGAGCAGTTCTTC. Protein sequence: CSVVRDSWNEQFF.

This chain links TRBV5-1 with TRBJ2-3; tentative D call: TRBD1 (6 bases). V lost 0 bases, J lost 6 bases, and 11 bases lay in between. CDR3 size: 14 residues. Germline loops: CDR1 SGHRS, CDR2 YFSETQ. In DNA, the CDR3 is TGCGCCAGCAGCTTGGTCAGGGGTAAGGATACGCAGTATTTT. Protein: CASSLVRGKDTQYF.

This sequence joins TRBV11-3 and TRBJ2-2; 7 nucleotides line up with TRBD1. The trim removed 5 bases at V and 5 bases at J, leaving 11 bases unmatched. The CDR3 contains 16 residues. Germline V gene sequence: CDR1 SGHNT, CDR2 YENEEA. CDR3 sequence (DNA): TGTGCCAGCAGCCGCGGCCGTGACAGGGAAACCGGGGAGCTGTTTTTT. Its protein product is CASSRGRDRETGELFF. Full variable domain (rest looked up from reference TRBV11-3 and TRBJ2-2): EAGVVQSPRYKIIEKKQPVAFWCNPISGHNTLYWYLQNLGQGPELLIRYENEEAVDDSQLPKDRFSAERLKGVDSTLKIQPAELGDSAVYLCASSRGRDRETGELFFGEGSRLTVL.

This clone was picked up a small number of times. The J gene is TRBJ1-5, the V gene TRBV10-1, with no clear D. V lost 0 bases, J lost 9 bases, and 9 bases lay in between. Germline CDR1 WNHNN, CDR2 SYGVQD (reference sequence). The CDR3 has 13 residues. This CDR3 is CASSESIEGPQHF. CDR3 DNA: TGCGCCAGCAGTGAGTCGATCGAGGGGCCCCAGCATTTT.

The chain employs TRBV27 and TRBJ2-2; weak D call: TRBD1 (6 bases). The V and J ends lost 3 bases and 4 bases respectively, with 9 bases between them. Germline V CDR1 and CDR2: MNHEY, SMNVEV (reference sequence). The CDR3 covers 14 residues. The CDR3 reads CASSFVRGTGELFF. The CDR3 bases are TGTGCCAGCAGTTTCGTCAGGGGCACCGGGGAGCTGTTTTTT.

The CDR3 sequence is CASSLGPNSPLHF. In DNA, the CDR3 is TGTGCCAGCAGCCTGGGGCCGAATTCACCCCTCCACTTT. The chain links TRBV14 to TRBJ1-6; maybe TRBD1 (5 bases). The germline gives CDR1 SGHDN, CDR2 FVKESK. The V and J ends lost 4 bases and 7 bases respectively, with 8 bases between them. The CDR3 is 13 amino acids.

As DNA, the CDR3 is TGTGCCAGCGCCGCCGGGGACCCAAGACATGAGCAGTTCTTC. Amino acids: CASAAGDPRHEQFF. The rearrangement uses TRBV7-2 and TRBJ2-1; D tentatively fits TRBD1 or TRBD2 (5 bases each). Germline assignment: CDR1 SGHTA and CDR2 FQGNSA. The ends were cut back, 8 bases at V and 8 bases at J, with 19 bases in the middle. This CDR3 is 14 amino acids long.

The CDR3 loop is CASSPGTANYGYTF. DNA of the CDR3: TGTGCCAGCAGTCCAGGGACGGCTAACTATGGCTACACCTTC. The V gene is TRBV2, the J gene TRBJ1-2; possibly TRBD1 for D (5 bases). This CDR3 is 14 amino acids long. Trimming removed 5 bases from V and 0 bases from J, with 10 bases in between. Germline CDR1 and CDR2: SNHLY and FYNNEI.

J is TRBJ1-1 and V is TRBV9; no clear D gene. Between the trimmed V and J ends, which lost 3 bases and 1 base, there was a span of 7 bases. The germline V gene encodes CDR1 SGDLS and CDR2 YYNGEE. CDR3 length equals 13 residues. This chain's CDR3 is CASSALGNTEAFF. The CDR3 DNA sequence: TGTGCCAGCAGCGCTTTGGGGAACACTGAAGCTTTCTTT. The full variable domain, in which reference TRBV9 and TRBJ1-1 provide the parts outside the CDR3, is DSGVTQTPKHLITATGQRVTLRCSPRSGDLSVYWYQQSLDQGLQFLIQYYNGEERAKGNILERFSAQQFPDLHSELNLSSLELGDSALYFCASSALGNTEAFFGQGTRLTVV.

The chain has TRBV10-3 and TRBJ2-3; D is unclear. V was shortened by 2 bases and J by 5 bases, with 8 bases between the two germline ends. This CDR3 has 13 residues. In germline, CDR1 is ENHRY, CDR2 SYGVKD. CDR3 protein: CAISEVPLDTQYF. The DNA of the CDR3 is TGTGCCATCAGTGAGGTTCCTTTAGATACGCAGTATTTT.

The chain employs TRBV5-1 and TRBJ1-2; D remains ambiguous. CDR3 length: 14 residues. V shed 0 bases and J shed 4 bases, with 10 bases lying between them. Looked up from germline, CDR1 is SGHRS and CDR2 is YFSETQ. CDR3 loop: CASSLGANIYGYTF. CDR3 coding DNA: TGCGCCAGCAGCTTGGGGGCGAACATCTATGGCTACACCTTC.

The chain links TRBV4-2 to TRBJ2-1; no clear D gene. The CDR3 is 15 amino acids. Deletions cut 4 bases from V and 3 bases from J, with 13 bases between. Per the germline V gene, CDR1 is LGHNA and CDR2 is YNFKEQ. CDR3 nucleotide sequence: TGTGCCAGCAGCCTAGATAGGGCTAACTACAATGAGCAGTTCTTC. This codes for CASSLDRANYNEQFF.

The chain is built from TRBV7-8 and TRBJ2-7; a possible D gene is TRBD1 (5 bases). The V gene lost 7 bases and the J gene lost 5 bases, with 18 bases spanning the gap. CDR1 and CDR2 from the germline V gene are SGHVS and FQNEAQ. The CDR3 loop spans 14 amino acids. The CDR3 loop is CASTHRDSINEQYF. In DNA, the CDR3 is TGTGCCAGCACCCATAGAGACAGTATCAACGAGCAGTACTTC.

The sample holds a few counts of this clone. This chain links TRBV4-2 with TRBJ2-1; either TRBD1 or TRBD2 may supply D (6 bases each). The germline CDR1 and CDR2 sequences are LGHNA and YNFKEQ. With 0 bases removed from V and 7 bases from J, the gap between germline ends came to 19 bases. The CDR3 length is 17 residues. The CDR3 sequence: CASSQDPVGGARNEQFF. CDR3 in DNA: TGTGCCAGCAGCCAAGATCCCGTGGGGGGCGCAAGGAATGAGCAGTTCTTC.

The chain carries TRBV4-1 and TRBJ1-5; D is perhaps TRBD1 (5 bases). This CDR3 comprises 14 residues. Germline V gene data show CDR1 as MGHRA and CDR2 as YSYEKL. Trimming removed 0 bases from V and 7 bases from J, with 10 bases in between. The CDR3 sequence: CASSQEGGGQPQHF. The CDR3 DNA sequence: TGCGCCAGCAGCCAAGAGGGGGGGGGACAGCCCCAGCATTTT.